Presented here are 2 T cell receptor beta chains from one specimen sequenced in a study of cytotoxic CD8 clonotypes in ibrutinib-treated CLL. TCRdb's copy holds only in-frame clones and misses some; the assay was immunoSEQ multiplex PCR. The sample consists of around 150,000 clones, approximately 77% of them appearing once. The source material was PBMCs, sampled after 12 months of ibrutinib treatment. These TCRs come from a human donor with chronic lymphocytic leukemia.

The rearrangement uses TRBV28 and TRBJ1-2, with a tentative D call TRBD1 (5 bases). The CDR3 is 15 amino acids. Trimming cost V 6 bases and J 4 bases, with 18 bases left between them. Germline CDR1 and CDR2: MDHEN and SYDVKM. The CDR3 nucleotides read TGTGCCAGCAGCCTGGGCCAGGGCCTCCGCTATGGCTACACCTTC. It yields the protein CASSLGQGLRYGYTF.

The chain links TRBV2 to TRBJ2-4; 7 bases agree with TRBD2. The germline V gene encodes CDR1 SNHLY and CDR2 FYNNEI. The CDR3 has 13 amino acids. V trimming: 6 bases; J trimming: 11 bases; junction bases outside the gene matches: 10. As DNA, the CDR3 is TGTGCCAGCAGATCAGGGCTAGCGGAAGTTCAGTACTTC. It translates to CASRSGLAEVQYF.